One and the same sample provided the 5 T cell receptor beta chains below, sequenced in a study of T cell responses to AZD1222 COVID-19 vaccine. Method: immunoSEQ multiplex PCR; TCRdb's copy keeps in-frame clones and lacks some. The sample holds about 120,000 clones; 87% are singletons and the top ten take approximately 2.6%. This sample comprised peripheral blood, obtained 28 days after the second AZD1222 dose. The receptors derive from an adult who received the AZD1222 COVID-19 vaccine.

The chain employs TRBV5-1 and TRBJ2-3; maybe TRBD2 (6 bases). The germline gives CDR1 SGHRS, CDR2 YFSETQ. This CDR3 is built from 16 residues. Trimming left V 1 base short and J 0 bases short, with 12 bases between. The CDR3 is CASSLSPGESTDTQYF. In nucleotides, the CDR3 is TGCGCCAGCAGCTTGTCGCCGGGGGAGAGCACAGATACGCAGTATTTT. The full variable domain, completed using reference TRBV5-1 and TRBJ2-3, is KAGVTQTPRYLIKTRGQQVTLSCSPISGHRSVSWYQQTPGQGLQFLFEYFSETQRNKGNFPGRFSGRQFSNSRSEMNVSTLELGDSALYLCASSLSPGESTDTQYFGPGTRLTVL.

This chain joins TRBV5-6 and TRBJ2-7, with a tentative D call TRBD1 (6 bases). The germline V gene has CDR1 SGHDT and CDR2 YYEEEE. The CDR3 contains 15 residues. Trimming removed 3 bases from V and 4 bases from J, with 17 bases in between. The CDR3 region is CASSYTWGLGYEQYF. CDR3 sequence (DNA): TGTGCCAGCAGCTACACGTGGGGGCTAGGGTACGAGCAGTACTTC.

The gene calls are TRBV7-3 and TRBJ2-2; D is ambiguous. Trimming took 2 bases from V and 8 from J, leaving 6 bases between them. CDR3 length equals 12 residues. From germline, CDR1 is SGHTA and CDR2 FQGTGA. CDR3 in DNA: TGTGCCAGCAGCTTAGGTCGGGGGGAGCTGTTTTTT. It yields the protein CASSLGRGELFF.

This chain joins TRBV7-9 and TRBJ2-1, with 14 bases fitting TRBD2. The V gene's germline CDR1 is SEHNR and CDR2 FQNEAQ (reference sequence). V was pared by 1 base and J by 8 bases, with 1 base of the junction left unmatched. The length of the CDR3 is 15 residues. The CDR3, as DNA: TGTGCCAGCAGCTTAGGACTAGCGGGGGGGCATGAGCAGTTCTTC. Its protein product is CASSLGLAGGHEQFF.

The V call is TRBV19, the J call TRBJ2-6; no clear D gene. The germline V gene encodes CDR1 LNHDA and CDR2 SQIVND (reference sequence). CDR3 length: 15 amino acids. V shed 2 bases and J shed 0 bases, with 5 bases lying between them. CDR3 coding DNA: TGTGCCAGTAGTATACTCGGCTCTGGGGCCAACGTCCTGACTTTC. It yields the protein CASSILGSGANVLTF. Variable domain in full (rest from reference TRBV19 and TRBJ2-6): DGGITQSPKYLFRKEGQNVTLSCEQNLNHDAMYWYRQDPGQGLRLIYYSQIVNDFQKGDIAEGYSVSREKKESFPLTVTSAQKNPTAFYLCASSILGSGANVLTFGAGSRLTVL.